Below are 21 T cell receptor beta chains sequenced from a single sample in a study of cytomegalovirus exposure and HLA in healthy donors. PCR used 60 Vbeta primers and 13 Jbeta primers. TCRdb keeps only in-frame clones here, not all; method: immunoSEQ multiplex PCR. The sample carries under 200,000 clones, over 70% recorded once. Sequencing was carried out using PBMCs. The receptors come from a woman in her forties or fifties in good health and CMV-seronegative.

The chain uses TRBV6-1 and TRBJ2-5; no firm D call. This CDR3 has 13 amino acids. Per germline, CDR1 MNHNS and CDR2 SASEGT. Trimming took off 2 bases at V and 5 bases at J, with 9 bases between the two ends. The CDR3 is CASSEIRQETQYF. The CDR3 DNA is TGTGCCAGCAGTGAAATTCGTCAGGAGACCCAGTACTTC.

This sequence joins TRBV18 and TRBJ2-3; D gene uncertain. This CDR3 is built from 14 residues. V was trimmed by 4 bases and J by 0 bases, leaving 8 bases between them. Germline CDR1 KGHSH, CDR2 LQKENI. CDR3: CASSRPYSTDTQYF. The CDR3 DNA is TGTGCCAGCTCACGCCCCTATAGCACAGATACGCAGTATTTT.

The sample holds one count of this clone. The gene calls are TRBV30 and TRBJ1-5; 7 bases match TRBD1. Germline values: CDR1 GTSNPN, CDR2 SVGIG (reference sequence). The V segment lost 7 bases and the J segment 5 bases; nucleotides outside the gene matches: 8. The CDR3 is 13 residues long. Written as DNA, the CDR3 is TGTGCCTTTACGGGACAGTCGGATCAGCCCCAGCATTTT. It specifies CAFTGQSDQPQHF. Combining the CDR3 with reference TRBV30 and TRBJ1-5 gives the whole variable domain SQTIHQWPATLVQPVGSPLSLECTVEGTSNPNLYWYRQAAGRGLQLLFYSVGIGQISSEVPQNLSASRPQDRQFILSSKKLLLSDSGFYLCAFTGQSDQPQHFGDGTRLSIL.

The V gene is TRBV19, the J gene TRBJ1-5; D not certain. CDR1 and CDR2 (germline): LNHDA, SQIVND (reference sequence). The CDR3 contains 15 residues. V shed 1 base and J shed 0 bases, with 7 bases lying between them. The CDR3 DNA reads as TGTGCCAGTAGTATAGTGGCGGGTAGCAATCAGCCCCAGCATTTT. As protein: CASSIVAGSNQPQHF.

The chain recombines TRBV18 with TRBJ1-2; 7 positions match TRBD1. The germline V gene encodes CDR1 KGHSH and CDR2 LQKENI. This CDR3 has 14 amino acids. V lost 4 bases and J lost 4; bases outside the gene matches: 6. The CDR3 DNA reads TGTGCCAGCTCACGAGGACAGGAGACCTATGGCTACACCTTC. This sequence encodes CASSRGQETYGYTF.

This clone was detected only a few times. The genes are TRBV19 and TRBJ2-7; TRBD1 is a possible D gene (6 bases). From germline, CDR1 is LNHDA and CDR2 SQIVND (reference sequence). The CDR3 is made up of 13 amino acids. Trimming left V 9 bases short and J 6 bases short, with 18 bases between. This CDR3 reads CASSLTGLGEQYF. DNA for the CDR3: TGTGCCAGCAGTTTGACAGGTCTTGGCGAGCAGTACTTC.

The chain uses TRBV11-2 and TRBJ2-5; D is unclear. There are 14 residues in the CDR3. Trimming removed 5 bases at V and 3 bases at J, with 13 bases between. Germline V lookup: CDR1 SGHAT, CDR2 FQNNGV. CDR3 DNA sequence: TGTGCCAGCAGCCGTCGGAGAGATGAAGAGACCCAGTACTTC. It codes for CASSRRRDEETQYF. Full variable domain (outside the CDR3, taken from reference TRBV11-2 and TRBJ2-5): EAGVAQSPRYKIIEKRQSVAFWCNPISGHATLYWYQQILGQGPKLLIQFQNNGVVDDSQLPKDRFSAERLKGVDSTLKIQPAKLEDSAVYLCASSRRRDEETQYFGPGTRLLVL.

The chain employs TRBV11-2 and TRBJ2-3; 7 bases fit TRBD2. Germline V gives CDR1 SGHAT, CDR2 FQNNGV. V was pared by 5 bases and J by 6 bases, with 8 bases of the junction left unmatched. CDR3 length: 14 residues. CDR3 loop: CASSLGLGVDTQYF. In nucleotides, the CDR3 is TGTGCCAGCAGCCTTGGACTAGGTGTTGATACGCAGTATTTT.

This rearrangement joins TRBV6-1 to TRBJ2-5, with 7 bases lining up with TRBD2. This CDR3 comprises 15 residues. The junction had 7 bases not matched to a gene; V was cut back by 1 base and J by 5 bases. CDR1 is MNHNS, CDR2 SASEGT, per germline. The CDR3 region is CASSEGGRGAETQYF. CDR3 DNA: TGTGCCAGCAGTGAAGGGGGGAGGGGCGCGGAGACCCAGTACTTC.

With regard to this clone: Relative to the germline gene, one junction end is altered; a read error may explain this. This chain uses TRBV5-4 with TRBJ2-7; the match to TRBD2 covers 7 bases. Looked up from germline, CDR1 is SGHNT and CDR2 is YYREEE (reference sequence). The CDR3 has 12 residues. The CDR3 sequence is CASSQVGGEMNF. The CDR3 nucleotides are TGTGCCAGCAGCCAAGTTGGGGGGGAAATGAACTTC.

This clone was picked up one time. In DNA form, the CDR3 reads TGTGCCAGCAGCCGGGCGGGGGAAGCCGGCAATGAGCAGTTCTTC. Amino acids: CASSRAGEAGNEQFF. The chain carries TRBV7-9 and TRBJ2-1; 7 positions match TRBD2. The CDR3 is made up of 15 amino acids. Germline loops: CDR1 SEHNR, CDR2 FQNEAQ (reference sequence). Losses at the gene ends were 5 bases for V and 6 bases for J; bases not matched to a gene: 10. Combining the CDR3 with reference TRBV7-9 and TRBJ2-1 gives the whole variable domain DTGVSQNPRHKITKRGQNVTFRCDPISEHNRLYWYRQTLGQGPEFLTYFQNEAQLEKSRLLSDRFSAERPKGSFSTLEIQRTEQGDSAMYLCASSRAGEAGNEQFFGPGTRLTVL.

The V and J genes are TRBV6-5 and TRBJ2-5; no reliable D call. Gene TRBJ2-7 matches the end of the DNA better, so the J call may be wrong. Germline V lookup: CDR1 MNHEY, CDR2 SVGAGI. The CDR3 contains 11 residues. The CDR3 protein is CASSYAYEQYF. CDR3 in DNA: TGTGCCAGCAGTTACGCCTACGAGCAGTACTTC.

This sequence joins TRBV14 and TRBJ1-2, with 7 bases lining up with TRBD1. CDR3 length: 13 residues. With 3 bases clipped from V and 2 bases from J, the junction kept 0 bases outside the gene matches. Germline CDR1 SGHDN, CDR2 FVKESK. In DNA, the CDR3 is TGTGCCAGCAGCCAGGGACAGAACTATGGCTACACCTTC. Its translation: CASSQGQNYGYTF.

The genes are TRBV20-1 and TRBJ2-5; D remains ambiguous. Germline values: CDR1 DFQATT, CDR2 SNEGSKA (reference sequence). Trimming removed 3 bases at V and 6 bases at J, with 8 bases between. This CDR3 is built from 11 residues. CDR3 protein: CSARTQQTQYF. The CDR3 nucleotides read TGCAGTGCTAGGACTCAACAGACCCAGTACTTC.

The chain recombines TRBV4-1 with TRBJ2-2, with D maybe TRBD2 (6 bases). This CDR3 contains 17 residues. In germline, CDR1 is MGHRA, CDR2 YSYEKL. Trimming took 1 base from V and 1 from J, leaving 13 bases between them. CDR3 nucleotides: TGCGCCAGCAGCCAAGGTCGCTTCGGGGGGAACACCGGGGAGCTGTTTTTT. As protein: CASSQGRFGGNTGELFF.

The chain has TRBV28 and TRBJ2-1, with 8 nucleotides matching TRBD2. The junction had 5 bases not matched to a gene; V was cut back by 5 bases and J by 2 bases. CDR1 and CDR2 (germline): MDHEN, SYDVKM. The CDR3 runs to 15 residues. Written as DNA, the CDR3 is TGTGCCAGCAGTCCCAGCGGGAGCCCCTACAATGAGCAGTTCTTC. As protein: CASSPSGSPYNEQFF.

In its sample, this clone was seen once. The chain combines TRBV4-2 with TRBJ2-4; tentatively, D is TRBD2 (5 bases). Trimming stripped 1 base from V and 0 bases from J, with 13 bases between. Germline values: CDR1 LGHNA, CDR2 YNFKEQ. The CDR3 runs 17 residues. CDR3 loop: CASSQALAAGAKNIQYF. The CDR3 nucleotides are TGTGCCAGCAGCCAAGCGTTAGCTGCGGGAGCCAAAAACATTCAGTACTTC.

The chain links TRBV5-1 to TRBJ1-1; D not resolved. Germline V gene lookup returns CDR1 SGHRS and CDR2 YFSETQ. The CDR3 extends over 16 amino acids. Trimming stripped 4 bases from V and 1 base from J, with 17 bases between. CDR3 sequence (DNA): TGCGCCAGCAGCCTGTCGTATGGAGCCAAGAACACTGAAGCTTTCTTT. Its protein product is CASSLSYGAKNTEAFF.

The rearrangement uses TRBV4-1 and TRBJ2-7; TRBD2 matches at 9 bases. The CDR3 consists of 16 residues. Looked up from germline, CDR1 is MGHRA and CDR2 is YSYEKL. Germline trimming cut 0 bases from V and 3 bases from J; bases unmatched to any gene: 6. CDR3 residues: CASSQDKNSGGYEQYF. CDR3 bases: TGCGCCAGCAGCCAAGATAAGAATAGCGGGGGCTACGAGCAGTACTTC.

V usage is TRBV7-9 and J usage is TRBJ1-2; D is undetermined. The V end lost 2 bases, the J end lost 8 bases, and 12 bases lay between the germline ends. The CDR3 spans 13 residues. CDR1 and CDR2 from the germline V gene are SEHNR and FQNEAQ (reference sequence). This chain's CDR3 is CASSLTSRGGYTF. CDR3 nucleotide sequence: TGTGCCAGCAGCTTAACCTCCCGCGGCGGCTACACCTTC.

The chain links TRBV28 to TRBJ2-1; 9 bases fit TRBD2. CDR1 and CDR2 from the germline V gene are MDHEN and SYDVKM. This CDR3 is built from 13 residues. Trimming cost V 9 bases and J 9 bases; bases outside gene matches: 9. The DNA for the CDR3 is TGTGCCAGAGCCTGGCGGGGGGGCGGTGAGCAGTTCTTC. Translated, it gives CARAWRGGGEQFF.